This T cell receptor (beta chain) was recorded in a study of blood T cell repertoires in COVID-19. As for the study in general: Researchers got acute and convalescent COVID-19 samples from the United States, Italy and Spain. Sources were T cells, B-cell-depleted T cells, or PBMCs; the material itself was cDNA or gDNA.

V shed 4 bases and J shed 1 base, with 16 bases lying between them. Per germline, CDR1 SGDLS and CDR2 YYNGEE. The CDR3 length is 16 residues. Per the study methods: By means of reference gene primer amplification, nucleated cell counts were estimated. Measured with immunoSEQ multiplex PCR; TCRdb has only the in-frame clones, and not every one. V and J calls and clone size are given by that table; D and trimming were obtained from the DNA. The table has around 260,000 clones, 70% to 90% seen once. The chain joins TRBV9 to TRBJ2-3; D might be TRBD1 (6 bases). The specimen sequenced was peripheral blood. The sequence was collected from a man aged 18 to 30 with active or convalescent COVID-19. The CDR3 DNA follows: TGTGCCAGCAGCCCCCATGGGGGCGCAGGCACAGATACGCAGTATTTT. It encodes CASSPHGGAGTDTQYF.